These T cell receptor beta chains were read from a single sample in a study of T cell changes during pregnancy in multiple sclerosis. The method was immunoSEQ multiplex PCR; TCRdb's version includes in-frame clones alone and lacks a portion of them. This sample has 60,000 to 95,000 clones; just over 90% occur once, and the top ten carry about 0.42%. The sequencing used CD4+ T cells from peripheral blood mononuclear cells, collected before pregnancy. Every receptor here comes from a female donor with multiple sclerosis, enrolled in a pregnancy study. Both conserved end residues are part of each CDR3. Fields, in order: CDR3 protein, V gene, D gene, J gene. D genes are given only for firm matches.

CDR3aa: CAWRRDTTEAFF; v_gene: TRBV30; d_gene: -; j_gene: TRBJ1-1
CDR3aa: CASSLGGGTGDQPQHF; v_gene: TRBV9; d_gene: -; j_gene: TRBJ1-5
CDR3aa: CASGQDDRVNSPLHF; v_gene: TRBV4-1; d_gene: TRBD1; j_gene: TRBJ1-6
CDR3aa: CASKTGAYEQYF; v_gene: TRBV28; d_gene: -; j_gene: TRBJ2-7
CDR3aa: CATSRVLAGGTDTQYF; v_gene: TRBV15; d_gene: TRBD2; j_gene: TRBJ2-3
CDR3aa: CASSLSGNYGYTF; v_gene: TRBV27; d_gene: -; j_gene: TRBJ1-2
CDR3aa: CASSQKKNSPLHF; v_gene: TRBV18; d_gene: -; j_gene: TRBJ1-6
CDR3aa: CAISDGLLSNEQFF; v_gene: TRBV10-3; d_gene: -; j_gene: TRBJ2-1
CDR3aa: CASSLGGQGTRSGTEAFF; v_gene: TRBV7-9; d_gene: -; j_gene: TRBJ1-1
CDR3aa: CASSAGTSAYNEQFF; v_gene: TRBV9; d_gene: TRBD2; j_gene: TRBJ2-1
CDR3aa: CASSYEGNSYNEQFF; v_gene: TRBV9; d_gene: -; j_gene: TRBJ2-1
CDR3aa: CASSPWTGGGYEQYF; v_gene: TRBV13; d_gene: TRBD1; j_gene: TRBJ2-7
CDR3aa: CASGPALDHGYTF; v_gene: TRBV5-1; d_gene: -; j_gene: TRBJ1-2
CDR3aa: CASSLAGTDTQYF; v_gene: TRBV5-1; d_gene: -; j_gene: TRBJ2-3
CDR3aa: CASSLYTDTQYF; v_gene: TRBV7-6; d_gene: -; j_gene: TRBJ2-3
CDR3aa: CASSLGQGGYEQYF; v_gene: TRBV5-4; d_gene: TRBD1; j_gene: TRBJ2-7
CDR3aa: CASSRGDSGYTF; v_gene: TRBV19; d_gene: -; j_gene: TRBJ1-2
CDR3aa: CAWSDVPGGPTDTQYF; v_gene: TRBV30; d_gene: TRBD2; j_gene: TRBJ2-3
CDR3aa: CASSQEDTGYSSGANVLTF; v_gene: TRBV4-1; d_gene: -; j_gene: TRBJ2-6
CDR3aa: CASSPGGAGWADTQYF; v_gene: TRBV5-6; d_gene: -; j_gene: TRBJ2-3
CDR3aa: CAISDVTDTQYF; v_gene: TRBV10-3; d_gene: -; j_gene: TRBJ2-3
CDR3aa: CASSLAAFGGNTEAFF; v_gene: TRBV5-1; d_gene: -; j_gene: TRBJ1-1
CDR3aa: CASSPIVPNNEQFF; v_gene: TRBV7-9; d_gene: -; j_gene: TRBJ2-1
CDR3aa: CASSQDAGLSGNTIYF; v_gene: TRBV4-3; d_gene: -; j_gene: TRBJ1-3
CDR3aa: CASSQDRAEGETQYF; v_gene: TRBV2; d_gene: TRBD1; j_gene: TRBJ2-5
CDR3aa: CASSGHRGSTEAFF; v_gene: TRBV7-2; d_gene: TRBD1; j_gene: TRBJ1-1